The 14 T cell receptor beta chains below come from one sample, sequenced in a study of graft-versus-host responses after intestinal transplantation. Profiled with immunoSEQ multiplex PCR; TCRdb holds only in-frame clones, not every one. The data hold 90,000 to 130,000 clones, with approximately 92% observed a single time. Their specific antigens are unknown. Sequencing used unstimulated CD4+ T cells sorted from spleen or lymph node cells, obtained before transplant. Receptors originate from a human donor who was the organ donor for an intestinal transplant.

In its sample, this clone was seen a few times. CDR3 sequence: CASSLPGGDGNQPQHF. CDR3 bases: TGTGCCAGCAGTTTGCCAGGGGGCGATGGCAATCAGCCCCAGCATTTT. The V and J genes are TRBV28 and TRBJ1-5, with 8 positions matching TRBD1. CDR1 is MDHEN and CDR2 is SYDVKM in the germline V gene. Unmatched junction bases numbered 6, after V lost 3 bases and J lost 2 bases. CDR3 length: 16 residues.

This clone was counted a single time. The rearrangement uses TRBV6-1 and TRBJ1-1; no definite D call. V shed 6 bases and J shed 0 bases, with 11 bases lying between them. The germline gives CDR1 MNHNS, CDR2 SASEGT. The CDR3 runs to 14 residues. DNA of the CDR3: TGTGCCAGCAGCCCCTGGCGGTTGAACACTGAAGCTTTCTTT. Translated, it gives CASSPWRLNTEAFF.

This rearrangement joins TRBV5-1 to TRBJ2-5; 8 bases are shared with TRBD2. The germline V gene has CDR1 SGHRS and CDR2 YFSETQ. CDR3 length: 15 residues. The V and J ends lost 1 base and 1 base, in that order; junction bases with no gene match: 3. The CDR3 here is CASSLLGGGQETQYF. Here the CDR3 DNA reads TGCGCCAGCAGCTTGCTCGGGGGGGGCCAAGAGACCCAGTACTTC.

V usage is TRBV11-2 and J usage is TRBJ2-3, with 16 bases lining up with TRBD2. Germline CDR1 and CDR2: SGHAT and FQNNGV. The CDR3 covers 17 residues. V dropped 5 bases and J dropped 2; count of bases not matched to a gene: 4. CDR3: CASSRGTSGRDTDTQYF. Written as DNA, the CDR3 is TGTGCCAGCAGCCGCGGGACTAGCGGGAGGGACACAGATACGCAGTATTTT.

The chain joins TRBV2 to TRBJ2-1; D unclear. CDR1 is SNHLY, CDR2 FYNNEI, per germline. The CDR3 length is 13 residues. The V gene lost 8 bases and the J gene lost 2 bases, with 10 bases spanning the gap. The CDR3 is CASGLGPYNEQFF. The DNA of the CDR3 is TGTGCCAGCGGGCTAGGCCCCTACAATGAGCAGTTCTTC.

This chain uses TRBV6-1 with TRBJ2-1; D perhaps matches TRBD1 (5 bases). The CDR3 covers 14 residues. Trimming took 10 bases from V and 0 from J, leaving 13 bases between them. Germline loops: CDR1 MNHNS, CDR2 SASEGT. CDR3 residues: CATYRRSSYNEQFF. For the CDR3, the DNA is TGTGCCACATACAGGCGGAGCTCCTACAATGAGCAGTTCTTC.

The count of this clone is one. V is TRBV10-3 and J is TRBJ2-2; 13 bases match TRBD2. Unmatched junction bases numbered 6, after V lost 4 bases and J lost 7 bases. The CDR3 contains 16 residues. Germline assignment: CDR1 ENHRY and CDR2 SYGVKD. The CDR3 bases are TGTGCCATCAGTGGCCACGGACTAGCGGGAGACGGGGAGCTGTTTTTT. The encoded protein is CAISGHGLAGDGELFF.

This clone has only a few counts. The rearrangement links TRBV11-2 to TRBJ1-3, with D unclear. CDR1 is SGHAT and CDR2 is FQNNGV in the germline V gene. Deletions cut 5 bases from V and 0 bases from J, with 11 bases between. CDR3 size: 15 residues. CDR3 residues: CASSRQGSSGNTIYF. CDR3 DNA: TGTGCCAGCAGCCGTCAAGGGAGCTCTGGAAACACCATATATTTT.

The chain employs TRBV11-2 and TRBJ2-1; no firm D call. The CDR3 has 15 residues. V lost 1 base to trimming and J lost 2 bases, with 9 bases between them. Looked up from germline, CDR1 is SGHAT and CDR2 is FQNNGV. This chain's CDR3 is CASSLGRSPYNEQFF. The CDR3 coding sequence is TGTGCCAGCAGCTTAGGAAGGTCCCCCTACAATGAGCAGTTCTTC.

The V gene is TRBV14, the J gene TRBJ1-6; unclear D gene. V gave up 0 bases and J gave up 0 bases, with 6 bases separating them. The CDR3 totals 16 residues. The germline V gene encodes CDR1 SGHDN and CDR2 FVKESK. The CDR3 protein is CASSQDASSYNSPLHF. The CDR3 region has the DNA TGTGCCAGCAGCCAAGATGCGTCCTCCTATAATTCACCCCTCCACTTT.

The V gene is TRBV5-1, the J gene TRBJ2-2; TRBD1 aligns across 8 bases. From germline, CDR1 is SGHRS and CDR2 YFSETQ. The CDR3 has 15 residues. Unmatched junction bases numbered 4, after V lost 1 base and J lost 5 bases. This CDR3 reads CASSLTGDRTGELFF. CDR3 nucleotide sequence: TGCGCCAGCAGCTTGACAGGGGACAGGACCGGGGAGCTGTTTTTT.

The CDR3 DNA follows: TGCGCCAGCAGTCAATCGGAGGACAGGAGAAGCTTCTACGAGCAGTACTTC. Its protein product is CASSQSEDRRSFYEQYF. This sequence joins TRBV23-1 and TRBJ2-7; 7 bases agree with TRBD1. TRBV23-1 is labeled an ORF, and its function is uncertain. V was pared by 0 bases and J by 3 bases, with 11 bases of the junction left unmatched. This CDR3 spans 17 amino acids.

The rearrangement uses TRBV19 and TRBJ2-3; D possibly corresponds to TRBD2 (5 bases). The CDR3 sequence is 14 residues long. V was shortened by 3 bases and J by 1 base, with 8 bases between the two germline ends. CDR1 and CDR2 from the germline V gene are LNHDA and SQIVND (reference sequence). The CDR3 nucleotides read TGTGCCAGTAGTATGCGGGCTGGCACAGATACGCAGTATTTT. Its protein is CASSMRAGTDTQYF. The full variable domain, with the rest looked up from reference TRBV19 and TRBJ2-3, is DGGITQSPKYLFRKEGQNVTLSCEQNLNHDAMYWYRQDPGQGLRLIYYSQIVNDFQKGDIAEGYSVSREKKESFPLTVTSAQKNPTAFYLCASSMRAGTDTQYFGPGTRLTVL.

The gene calls are TRBV4-2 and TRBJ2-3; D is perhaps TRBD2 (5 bases). CDR1 is LGHNA, CDR2 YNFKEQ, per germline. Trimming removed 4 bases at V and 0 bases at J, with 14 bases between. This CDR3 has 16 amino acids. CDR3 DNA: TGTGCCAGCAGCCCATTCGAGGGTGCTAGCACAGATACGCAGTATTTT. Translation: CASSPFEGASTDTQYF.